Sequencing of this T cell receptor (beta chain) was carried out in a study of fetal regulatory T cell absence and autoimmunity. Study-wide findings and caveats: Pancreas and cord blood did not differ much in TRB family usage. Oligoclonal TCR enrichment in pancreas over cord blood reached over 80-fold for some clones. Antigen-driven pancreatic autoimmunity before birth in IPEX was inferred from oligoclonal enrichment.

Of note for this clone: Its antigen remains unknown. Germline and junction disagree at one end, which may indicate a read error.

The length of the CDR3 is 14 residues. Per the germline V gene, CDR1 is SQVTM and CDR2 is ANQGSEA. This was a survey-level run. TCRdb's table, derived via immunoSEQ multiplex PCR, lists solely in-frame clones and lacks some. The table shows about 95,000 clones, with roughly 78% occurring only once. The sample was pancreas tissue. The clonotype was recovered from a male donor with IPEX syndrome. The chain employs TRBV29-1 and TRBJ2-1, with TRBD2 identical over 11 bases. The CDR3 region is CSVEVPLAGDEQFF. The CDR3 region has the DNA TGCAGCGTTGAAGTCCCACTAGCGGGGGATGAACAGTTCTTC.